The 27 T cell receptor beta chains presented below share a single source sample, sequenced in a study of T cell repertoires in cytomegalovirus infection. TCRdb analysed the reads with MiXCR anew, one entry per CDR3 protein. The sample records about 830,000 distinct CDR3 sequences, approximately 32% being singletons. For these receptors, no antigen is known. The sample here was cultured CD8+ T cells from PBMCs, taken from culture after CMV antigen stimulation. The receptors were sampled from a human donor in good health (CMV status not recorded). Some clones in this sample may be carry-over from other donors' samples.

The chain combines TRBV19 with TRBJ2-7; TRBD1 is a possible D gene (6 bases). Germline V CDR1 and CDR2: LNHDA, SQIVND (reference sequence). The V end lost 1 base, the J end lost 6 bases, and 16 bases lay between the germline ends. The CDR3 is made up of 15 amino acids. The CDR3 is CASSIGGQGIAEQYF. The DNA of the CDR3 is TGTGCCAGTAGTATAGGAGGGCAGGGGATCGCCGAGCAGTACTTC.

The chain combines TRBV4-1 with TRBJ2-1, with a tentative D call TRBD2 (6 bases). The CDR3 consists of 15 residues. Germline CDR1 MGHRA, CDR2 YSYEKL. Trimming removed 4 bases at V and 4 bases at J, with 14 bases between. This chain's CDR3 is CASSRNRDSYNEQFF. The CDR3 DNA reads TGCGCCAGCAGCCGGAACCGGGACTCTTACAATGAGCAGTTCTTC.

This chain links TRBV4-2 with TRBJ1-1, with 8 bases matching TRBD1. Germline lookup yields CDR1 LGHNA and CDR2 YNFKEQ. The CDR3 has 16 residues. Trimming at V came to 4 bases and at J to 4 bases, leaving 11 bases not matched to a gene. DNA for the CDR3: TGTGCCAGCAGCCTTTCTGCAGGGGGCAGAGGCACTGAAGCTTTCTTT. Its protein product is CASSLSAGGRGTEAFF.

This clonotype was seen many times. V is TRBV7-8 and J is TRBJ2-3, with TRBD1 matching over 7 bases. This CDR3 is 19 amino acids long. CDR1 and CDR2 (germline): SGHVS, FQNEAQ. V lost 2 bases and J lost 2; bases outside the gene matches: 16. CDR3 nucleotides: TGTGCCAGCAGCTTACCCAGACAGGGAACCTTATCCACCACAGATACGCAGTATTTT. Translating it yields CASSLPRQGTLSTTDTQYF.

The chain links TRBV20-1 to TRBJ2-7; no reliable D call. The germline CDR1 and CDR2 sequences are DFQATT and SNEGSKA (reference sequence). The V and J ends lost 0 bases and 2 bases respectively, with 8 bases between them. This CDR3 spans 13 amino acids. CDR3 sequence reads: CSARDGRTYEQYV. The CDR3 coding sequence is TGCAGTGCTAGAGATGGACGAACCTACGAGCAGTACGTC.

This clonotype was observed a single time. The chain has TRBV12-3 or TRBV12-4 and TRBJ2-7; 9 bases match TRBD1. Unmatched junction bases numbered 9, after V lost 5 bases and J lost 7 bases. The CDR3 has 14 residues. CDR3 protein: CASSPGGTGSEQYF. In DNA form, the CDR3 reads TGTGCCAGCAGTCCCGGAGGGACAGGGAGTGAGCAGTACTTC.

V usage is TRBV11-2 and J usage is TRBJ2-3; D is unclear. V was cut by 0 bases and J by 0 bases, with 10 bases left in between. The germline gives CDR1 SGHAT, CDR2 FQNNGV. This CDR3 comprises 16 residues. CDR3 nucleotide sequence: TGTGCCAGCAGCTTAGAGGCAGTCCCTAGCACAGATACGCAGTATTTT. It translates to CASSLEAVPSTDTQYF. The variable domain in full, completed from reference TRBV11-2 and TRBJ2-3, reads EAGVAQSPRYKIIEKRQSVAFWCNPISGHATLYWYQQILGQGPKLLIQFQNNGVVDDSQLPKDRFSAERLKGVDSTLKIQPAKLEDSAVYLCASSLEAVPSTDTQYFGPGTRLTVL.

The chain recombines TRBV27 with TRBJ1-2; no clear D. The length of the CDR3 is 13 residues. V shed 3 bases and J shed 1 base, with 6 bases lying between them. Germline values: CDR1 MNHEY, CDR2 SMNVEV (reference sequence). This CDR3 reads CASSLQFNYGYTF. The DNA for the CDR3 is TGTGCCAGCAGTTTGCAGTTTAACTATGGCTACACCTTC.

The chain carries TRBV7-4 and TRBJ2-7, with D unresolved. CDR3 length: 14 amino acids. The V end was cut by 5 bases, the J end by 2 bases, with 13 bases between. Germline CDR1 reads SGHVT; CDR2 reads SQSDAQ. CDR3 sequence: CASSPETAPYEQYF. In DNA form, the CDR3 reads TGTGCCAGCAGCCCTGAAACGGCGCCCTACGAGCAGTACTTC.

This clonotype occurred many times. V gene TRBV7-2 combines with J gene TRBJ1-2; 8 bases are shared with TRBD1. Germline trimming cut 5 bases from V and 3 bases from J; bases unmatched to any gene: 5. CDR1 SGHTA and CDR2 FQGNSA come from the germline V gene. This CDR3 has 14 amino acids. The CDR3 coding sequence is TGTGCCAGCAGCCCCTTGACAGGGGACTATGGCTACACCTTC. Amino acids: CASSPLTGDYGYTF. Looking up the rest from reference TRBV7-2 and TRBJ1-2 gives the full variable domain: GAGVSQSPSNKVTEKGKDVELRCDPISGHTALYWYRQSLGQGLEFLIYFQGNSAPDKSGLPSDRFSAERTGGSVSTLTIQRTQQEDSAVYLCASSPLTGDYGYTFGSGTRLTVV.

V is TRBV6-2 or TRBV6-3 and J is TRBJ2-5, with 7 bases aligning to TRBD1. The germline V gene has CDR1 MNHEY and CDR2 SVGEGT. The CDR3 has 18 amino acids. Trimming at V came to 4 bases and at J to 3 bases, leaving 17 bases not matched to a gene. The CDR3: CASSSLKLTGTVKETQYF. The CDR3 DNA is TGTGCCAGCAGTTCCTTAAAACTCACCGGGACAGTAAAAGAGACCCAGTACTTC.

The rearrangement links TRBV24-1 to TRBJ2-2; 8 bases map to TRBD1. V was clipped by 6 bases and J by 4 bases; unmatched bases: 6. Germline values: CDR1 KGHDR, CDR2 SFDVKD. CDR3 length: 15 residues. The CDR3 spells CATSSRGLGTGELFF. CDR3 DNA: TGTGCCACCAGTAGCAGGGGGCTAGGCACCGGGGAGCTGTTTTTT.

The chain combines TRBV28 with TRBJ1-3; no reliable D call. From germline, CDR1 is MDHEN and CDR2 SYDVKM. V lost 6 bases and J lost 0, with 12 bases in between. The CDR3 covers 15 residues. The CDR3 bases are TGTGCCAGCAGGTTGAACCGGAGCTCTGGAAACACCATATATTTT. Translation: CASRLNRSSGNTIYF.

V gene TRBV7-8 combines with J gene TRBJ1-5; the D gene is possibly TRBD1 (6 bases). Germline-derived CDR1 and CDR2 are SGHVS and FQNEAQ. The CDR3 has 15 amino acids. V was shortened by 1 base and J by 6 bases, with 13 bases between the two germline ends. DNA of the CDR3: TGTGCCAGCAGCTTAGGAGCAGGGGTTCGTCAGCCCCAGCATTTT. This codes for CASSLGAGVRQPQHF.

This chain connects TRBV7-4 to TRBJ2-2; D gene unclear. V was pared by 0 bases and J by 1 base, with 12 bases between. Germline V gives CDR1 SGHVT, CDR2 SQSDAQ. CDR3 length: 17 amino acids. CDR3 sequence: CASSLALGPGNTGELFF. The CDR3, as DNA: TGTGCCAGCAGCTTAGCGCTGGGCCCCGGGAACACCGGGGAGCTGTTTTTT.

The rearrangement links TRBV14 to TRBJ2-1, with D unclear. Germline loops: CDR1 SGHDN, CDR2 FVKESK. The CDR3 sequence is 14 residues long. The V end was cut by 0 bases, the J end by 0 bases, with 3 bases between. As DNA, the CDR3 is TGTGCCAGCAGCCAAGAAAACTCCTACAATGAGCAGTTCTTC. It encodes CASSQENSYNEQFF. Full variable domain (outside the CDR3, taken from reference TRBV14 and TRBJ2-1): EAGVTQFPSHSVIEKGQTVTLRCDPISGHDNLYWYRRVMGKEIKFLLHFVKESKQDESGMPNNRFLAERTGGTYSTLKVQPAELEDSGVYFCASSQENSYNEQFFGPGTRLTVL.

The CDR3 is CASSSGQEIMGRLNQPQHF. The CDR3 DNA reads as TGTGCCAGCAGTTCCGGCCAGGAGATAATGGGTAGGTTAAATCAGCCCCAGCATTTT. The chain joins TRBV27 to TRBJ1-5, with D hard to call. The V and J ends lost 4 bases and 4 bases respectively, with 26 bases between them. Germline V gene sequence: CDR1 MNHEY, CDR2 SMNVEV (reference sequence). This CDR3 region has 19 residues.

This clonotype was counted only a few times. The CDR3 loop reads CASSFALGGSPLHF. The CDR3 DNA sequence: TGTGCCAGCAGTTTCGCGCTCGGGGGATCACCCCTCCACTTT. The rearrangement uses TRBV27 and TRBJ1-6; a possible D gene is TRBD1 (5 bases). Trimming pared 3 bases from V and 10 bases from J, leaving 13 bases between. The germline V gene has CDR1 MNHEY and CDR2 SMNVEV (reference sequence). The CDR3 extends over 14 amino acids.

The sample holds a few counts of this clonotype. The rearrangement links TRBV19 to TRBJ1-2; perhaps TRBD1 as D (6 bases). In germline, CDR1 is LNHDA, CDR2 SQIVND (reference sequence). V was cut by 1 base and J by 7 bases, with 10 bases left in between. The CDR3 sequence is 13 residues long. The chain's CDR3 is CASSIARGRGYTF. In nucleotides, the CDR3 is TGTGCCAGTAGTATAGCCAGGGGCCGTGGCTACACCTTC.

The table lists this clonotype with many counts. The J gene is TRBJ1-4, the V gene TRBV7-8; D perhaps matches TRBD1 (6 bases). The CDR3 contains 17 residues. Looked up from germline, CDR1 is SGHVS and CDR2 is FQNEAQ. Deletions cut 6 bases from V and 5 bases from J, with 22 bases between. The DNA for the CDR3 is TGTGCCAGCAGACCCTCCGGGGGCGGGATTTGGAATGAAAAACTGTTTTTT. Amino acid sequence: CASRPSGGGIWNEKLFF.

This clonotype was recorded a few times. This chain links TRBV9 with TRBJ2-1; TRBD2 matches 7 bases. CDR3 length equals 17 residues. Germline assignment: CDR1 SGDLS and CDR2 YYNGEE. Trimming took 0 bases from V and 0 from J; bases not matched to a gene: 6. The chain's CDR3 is CASSVGLAPSSYNEQFF. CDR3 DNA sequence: TGTGCCAGCAGCGTAGGACTAGCCCCGAGCTCCTACAATGAGCAGTTCTTC.

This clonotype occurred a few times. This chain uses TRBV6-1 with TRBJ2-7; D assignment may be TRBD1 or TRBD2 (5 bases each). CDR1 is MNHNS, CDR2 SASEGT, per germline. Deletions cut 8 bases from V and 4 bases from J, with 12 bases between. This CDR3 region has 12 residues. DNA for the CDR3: TGTGCCAGCCCCAACGAGGGGTACGAGCAGTACTTC. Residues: CASPNEGYEQYF.

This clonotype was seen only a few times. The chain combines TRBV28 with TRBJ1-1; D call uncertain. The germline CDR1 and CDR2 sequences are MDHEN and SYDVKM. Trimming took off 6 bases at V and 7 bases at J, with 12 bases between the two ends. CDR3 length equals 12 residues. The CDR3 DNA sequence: TGTGCCAGCAGCCCCGCCGCGGTTGAAGCTTTCTTT. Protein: CASSPAAVEAFF.

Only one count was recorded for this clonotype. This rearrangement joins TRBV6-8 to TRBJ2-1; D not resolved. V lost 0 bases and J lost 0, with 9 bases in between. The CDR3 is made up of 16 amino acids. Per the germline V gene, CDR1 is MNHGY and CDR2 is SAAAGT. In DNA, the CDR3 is TGTGCCAGCAGTTACTCTAGCCTCAGCTCCTACAATGAGCAGTTCTTC. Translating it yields CASSYSSLSSYNEQFF.

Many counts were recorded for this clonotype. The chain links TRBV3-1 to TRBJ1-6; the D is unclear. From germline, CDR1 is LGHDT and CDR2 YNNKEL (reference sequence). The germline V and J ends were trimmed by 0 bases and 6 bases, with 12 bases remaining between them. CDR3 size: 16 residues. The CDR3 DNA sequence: TGTGCCAGCAGCCAAGATCGGAAACCCTTTAATTCACCCCTCCACTTT. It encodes CASSQDRKPFNSPLHF.

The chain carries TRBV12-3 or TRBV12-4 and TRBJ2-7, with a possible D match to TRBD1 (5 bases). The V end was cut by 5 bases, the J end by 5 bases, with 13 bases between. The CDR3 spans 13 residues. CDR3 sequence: CASSPPGINEQYF. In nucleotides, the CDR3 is TGTGCCAGCAGTCCCCCAGGGATAAACGAGCAGTACTTC.

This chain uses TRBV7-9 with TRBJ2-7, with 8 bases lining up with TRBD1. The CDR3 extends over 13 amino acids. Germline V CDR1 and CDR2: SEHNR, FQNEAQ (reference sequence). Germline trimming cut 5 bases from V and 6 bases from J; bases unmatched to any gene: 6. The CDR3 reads CASSGQTGVEQYV. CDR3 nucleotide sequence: TGTGCCAGCAGCGGTCAGACAGGGGTCGAGCAGTACGTC.